A selection of T cell receptor beta chains follows, all from one sample in a study of shared clonotypes between healthy human individuals. TCRdb keeps only in-frame clones here, not all; method: immunoSEQ multiplex PCR. The repertoire holds around 320,000 clones, with around 87% as singletons. The source material was memory CD8+ T cells sorted from blood. The origin of the receptors is a man aged 18-30 years in good health. Each CDR3 is given with its conserved first and last residue. D genes are given only for firm matches. Part of the rows lack a size; the others show once, few, many or a class for expanded clones.

clone_size: .
d_call: .
v_call: TRBV5-6
j_call: TRBJ2-1
cdr3_nt: TGTGCCAGCAGCTTTGGAACCTTCCCCTACAATGAGCAGTTCTTC
cdr3_aa: CASSFGTFPYNEQFF

clone_size: .
d_call: .
v_call: TRBV7-9
j_call: TRBJ2-3
cdr3_nt: TGTGCCAGCAGCTTAAGCGTGGGGGGCACAGATACGCAGTATTTT
cdr3_aa: CASSLSVGGTDTQYF

clone_size: .
d_call: TRBD1
v_call: TRBV9
j_call: TRBJ2-3
cdr3_nt: TGTGCCAGCAGACGGGACAGCACCACAGATACGCAGTATTTT
cdr3_aa: CASRRDSTTDTQYF

clone_size: .
d_call: .
v_call: TRBV6-1
j_call: TRBJ2-1
cdr3_nt: TGTGCCAGCAGTGAAAACAGCTACAATGAGCAGTTCTTC
cdr3_aa: CASSENSYNEQFF

clone_size: .
d_call: TRBD2
v_call: TRBV30
j_call: TRBJ2-1
cdr3_nt: TGTGCCTGGAGGGGACTAGCGGGGCTCTACAATGAGCAGTTCTTC
cdr3_aa: CAWRGLAGLYNEQFF

clone_size: .
d_call: .
v_call: TRBV7-9
j_call: TRBJ1-2
cdr3_nt: TGTGCCAGCAGCTTAGGAGCGGGGAACTATGGCTACACCTTC
cdr3_aa: CASSLGAGNYGYTF

clone_size: .
d_call: TRBD2
v_call: TRBV11-2
j_call: TRBJ2-5
cdr3_nt: TGTGCCAGCAGCTTTCCGGGGGGGCAAGAGACCCAGTACTTC
cdr3_aa: CASSFPGGQETQYF

clone_size: .
d_call: TRBD1
v_call: TRBV27
j_call: TRBJ2-7
cdr3_nt: TGTGCCAGCAGTCGACAGGGGGCTTACGAGCAGTACTTC
cdr3_aa: CASSRQGAYEQYF

clone_size: once
d_call: TRBD2
v_call: TRBV7-9
j_call: TRBJ2-2
cdr3_nt: TGTGCCAGCAGACGAACGCCGGGACTAGCGGCAACCGGGGAGCTGTTTTTT
cdr3_aa: CASRRTPGLAATGELFF

clone_size: .
d_call: .
v_call: TRBV5-6
j_call: TRBJ2-3
cdr3_nt: TGTGCCAGCAAGCCGGGAGCCACAGATACGCAGTATTTT
cdr3_aa: CASKPGATDTQYF

clone_size: once
d_call: TRBD1
v_call: TRBV4-1
j_call: TRBJ2-7
cdr3_nt: TGCGCCAGCAGCCAAATCAGGGGGCCCTACGAGCAGTACTTC
cdr3_aa: CASSQIRGPYEQYF

clone_size: .
d_call: .
v_call: TRBV29-1
j_call: TRBJ2-3
cdr3_nt: TGCAGCGTGGGGGGGCCGGGTGGCACAGATACGCAGTATTTT
cdr3_aa: CSVGGPGGTDTQYF

clone_size: .
d_call: .
v_call: TRBV4-1
j_call: TRBJ2-7
cdr3_nt: TGCGCCAGCAGCCAAGTGGGAATCTCCTACGAGCAGTACTTC
cdr3_aa: CASSQVGISYEQYF

clone_size: .
d_call: .
v_call: TRBV11-2
j_call: TRBJ1-4
cdr3_nt: TGTGCCAGCAGCTTTTCAAGGAATGAAAAACTGTTTTTT
cdr3_aa: CASSFSRNEKLFF

clone_size: .
d_call: TRBD2
v_call: TRBV7-9
j_call: TRBJ2-7
cdr3_nt: TGTGCCAGCAGCACCCTAGCGGAAGCAACCTACGAGCAGTACTTC
cdr3_aa: CASSTLAEATYEQYF

clone_size: .
d_call: .
v_call: TRBV11-2
j_call: TRBJ2-2
cdr3_nt: TGTGCCAGCAGCTCCTGGGACGAGCACAAAAACACCGGGGAGCTGTTTTTT
cdr3_aa: CASSSWDEHKNTGELFF

clone_size: .
d_call: .
v_call: TRBV6-1
j_call: TRBJ1-5
cdr3_nt: TGTGCCAGCAGTGAATTCCCGGGCAATCAGCCCCAGCATTTT
cdr3_aa: CASSEFPGNQPQHF

clone_size: .
d_call: TRBD1
v_call: TRBV7-9
j_call: TRBJ1-1
cdr3_nt: TGTGCCAGCAGCTTACCCGGGACAGGGTTTATTGAAGCTTTCTTT
cdr3_aa: CASSLPGTGFIEAFF

clone_size: .
d_call: .
v_call: TRBV6-5
j_call: TRBJ2-7
cdr3_nt: TGTGCCAGCAGCCCGAGGGGTGGTAGATACGAGCAGTACTTC
cdr3_aa: CASSPRGGRYEQYF

clone_size: few
d_call: .
v_call: TRBV27
j_call: TRBJ2-7
cdr3_nt: TGTGCCAGCAGTTTGGGTCCTTACTACGAGCAGTACTTC
cdr3_aa: CASSLGPYYEQYF

clone_size: .
d_call: TRBD1
v_call: TRBV29-1
j_call: TRBJ2-2
cdr3_nt: TGCAGCCCGCAGCAGGGGGCCACCGGGGAGCTGTTTTTT
cdr3_aa: CSPQQGATGELFF

clone_size: few
d_call: .
v_call: TRBV7-2
j_call: TRBJ2-2
cdr3_nt: TGTGCCAGCAGCCCCCGTAGGGGTTCGAACACCGGGGAGCTGTTTTTT
cdr3_aa: CASSPRRGSNTGELFF

clone_size: .
d_call: .
v_call: TRBV5-1
j_call: TRBJ2-7
cdr3_nt: TGCGCCAGCAGCTTGGGGCAGGGTGTGTTCGAGCAGTACTTC
cdr3_aa: CASSLGQGVFEQYF

clone_size: .
d_call: .
v_call: TRBV6-1
j_call: TRBJ2-1
cdr3_nt: TGTGCCAGCAGTGAATGGTGGGGGTCCTACAATGAGCAGTTCTTC
cdr3_aa: CASSEWWGSYNEQFF

clone_size: .
d_call: .
v_call: TRBV19
j_call: TRBJ2-7
cdr3_nt: TGTGCCAGTAGTATTTCCTACGGGGGACAGTCCGAGCAGTACTTC
cdr3_aa: CASSISYGGQSEQYF

clone_size: .
d_call: .
v_call: TRBV5-1
j_call: TRBJ1-1
cdr3_nt: TGCGCCAGCACCCTCAGCCAATCGAACACTGAAGCTTTCTTT
cdr3_aa: CASTLSQSNTEAFF

clone_size: .
d_call: .
v_call: TRBV29-1
j_call: TRBJ2-5
cdr3_nt: TGCAGCGTTGAGAGGGGGGAGACCCAGTACTTC
cdr3_aa: CSVERGETQYF

clone_size: .
d_call: .
v_call: TRBV9
j_call: TRBJ1-2
cdr3_nt: TGTGCCAGCACCGTAGGGCCCACCTATGGCTACACCTTC
cdr3_aa: CASTVGPTYGYTF

clone_size: .
d_call: .
v_call: TRBV10-3
j_call: TRBJ1-5
cdr3_nt: TGTGCCATCAGTGAGTCGGGACATAGCAATCAGCCCCAGCATTTT
cdr3_aa: CAISESGHSNQPQHF

clone_size: .
d_call: .
v_call: TRBV28
j_call: TRBJ2-7
cdr3_nt: TGTGCCAGCATGGGGATTGGTCGTTGGGGGGAGCAGTACTTC
cdr3_aa: CASMGIGRWGEQYF

clone_size: .
d_call: .
v_call: TRBV7-3
j_call: TRBJ1-6
cdr3_nt: TGTGCCAGCAGCGTCTATCGACAGCCGATCCCTCATAATTCACCCCTCCACTTT
cdr3_aa: CASSVYRQPIPHNSPLHF

clone_size: .
d_call: .
v_call: TRBV9
j_call: TRBJ2-3
cdr3_nt: TGTGCCAGCAACGTGAGAGGGGCGCGCACAGATACGCAGTATTTT
cdr3_aa: CASNVRGARTDTQYF

clone_size: .
d_call: .
v_call: TRBV5-6
j_call: TRBJ2-7
cdr3_nt: TGTGCCAGCAGCTGGGACCGGGTCAGTAGCGAGCAGTACTTC
cdr3_aa: CASSWDRVSSEQYF

clone_size: .
d_call: .
v_call: TRBV9
j_call: TRBJ1-1
cdr3_nt: TGTGCCAGCAGCGTAGGGAGTGGGATTCCCACTGAAGCTTTCTTT
cdr3_aa: CASSVGSGIPTEAFF

clone_size: .
d_call: .
v_call: TRBV6-5
j_call: TRBJ1-1
cdr3_nt: TGTGCCATCAGGACGAACACTGAAGCTTTCTTT
cdr3_aa: CAIRTNTEAFF

clone_size: .
d_call: .
v_call: TRBV19
j_call: TRBJ1-2
cdr3_nt: TGTGCCAGTAGTATAGTGGCTGGACCAGCTAACTATGGCTACACCTTC
cdr3_aa: CASSIVAGPANYGYTF

clone_size: .
d_call: TRBD2
v_call: TRBV5-1
j_call: TRBJ2-3
cdr3_nt: TGCGCCAGCAGCTTGTTTACTAGCGGGGGCACAGATACGCAGTATTTT
cdr3_aa: CASSLFTSGGTDTQYF

clone_size: once
d_call: TRBD1
v_call: TRBV4-3
j_call: TRBJ1-2
cdr3_nt: TGCGCCAGCAGCCAACTGGAACAGGGGAGTGGCTACACCTTC
cdr3_aa: CASSQLEQGSGYTF

clone_size: .
d_call: .
v_call: TRBV11-2
j_call: TRBJ1-2
cdr3_nt: TGTGCCAGCAGCTCGCCGGACAATAACCACTATGGCTACACCTTC
cdr3_aa: CASSSPDNNHYGYTF

clone_size: .
d_call: .
v_call: TRBV4-1
j_call: TRBJ2-7
cdr3_nt: TGCGCCAGCAGCCAAGCCCTCGGGACTCTCGGCGAGCAGTACTTC
cdr3_aa: CASSQALGTLGEQYF

clone_size: .
d_call: TRBD1
v_call: TRBV6-5
j_call: TRBJ1-2
cdr3_nt: TGTGCCAGCAAAACAGGAAGGGGGCCGGGCTACACCTTC
cdr3_aa: CASKTGRGPGYTF

clone_size: .
d_call: .
v_call: TRBV4-3
j_call: TRBJ2-2
cdr3_nt: TGCGCCAGCAGCCTCGACCGACTGGCTCAAGAGACCGGGGAGCTGTTTTTT
cdr3_aa: CASSLDRLAQETGELFF

clone_size: .
d_call: .
v_call: TRBV5-6
j_call: TRBJ2-7
cdr3_nt: TGTGCCAGCAGCCTCAAAGGGGGATTCGAGCAGTACTTC
cdr3_aa: CASSLKGGFEQYF

clone_size: .
d_call: .
v_call: TRBV27
j_call: TRBJ1-2
cdr3_nt: TGTGCCAGCAGTTTAGTGGCTCGTTCTAACTATGGCTACACCTTC
cdr3_aa: CASSLVARSNYGYTF

clone_size: .
d_call: TRBD1
v_call: TRBV6-1
j_call: TRBJ1-6
cdr3_nt: TGTGCCAGCAGTTCAGGACAGGGTGGGTCACCCCTCCACTTT
cdr3_aa: CASSSGQGGSPLHF

clone_size: .
d_call: .
v_call: TRBV9
j_call: TRBJ1-3
cdr3_nt: TGTGCCAGCAGCGTAGAGGGAATCTCTGGAAACACCATATATTTT
cdr3_aa: CASSVEGISGNTIYF

clone_size: once
d_call: .
v_call: TRBV11-2
j_call: TRBJ1-2
cdr3_nt: TGTGCCAGCAGCTTGGGCAGGGCCAACTATGGCTACACCTTC
cdr3_aa: CASSLGRANYGYTF

clone_size: .
d_call: .
v_call: TRBV7-2
j_call: TRBJ1-5
cdr3_nt: TGTGCCAGCAGCCCCCGACCCAGGGAGGATGGCAATCAGCCCCAGCATTTT
cdr3_aa: CASSPRPREDGNQPQHF

clone_size: few
d_call: .
v_call: TRBV4-1
j_call: TRBJ1-3
cdr3_nt: TGCGCCAGCAGCCAAGAGTGGGAGGGAATCGGTGGAAACACCATATATTTT
cdr3_aa: CASSQEWEGIGGNTIYF

clone_size: .
d_call: .
v_call: TRBV29-1
j_call: TRBJ2-2
cdr3_nt: TGCAGCGTTGGCGGGTCCGGGGAGCTGTTTTTT
cdr3_aa: CSVGGSGELFF

clone_size: .
d_call: .
v_call: TRBV13
j_call: TRBJ1-3
cdr3_nt: TGTGCCAGCAGCTCGGCCTTACAGCCGAGCTCTGGAAACACCATATATTTT
cdr3_aa: CASSSALQPSSGNTIYF

clone_size: .
d_call: .
v_call: TRBV4-1
j_call: TRBJ2-7
cdr3_nt: TGCGCCAGCAGCCAACCGGGACTCGCATCCTACGAGCAGTACTTC
cdr3_aa: CASSQPGLASYEQYF

clone_size: .
d_call: TRBD1
v_call: TRBV10-3
j_call: TRBJ1-2
cdr3_nt: TGTGCCATCAGCGGACAGGTCAACCAATATGGCTACACCTTC
cdr3_aa: CAISGQVNQYGYTF

clone_size: .
d_call: TRBD1
v_call: TRBV28
j_call: TRBJ2-3
cdr3_nt: TGTGCCAGCAGTTTTTCGCCGGGACAGGGCCCGACAGATACGCAGTATTTT
cdr3_aa: CASSFSPGQGPTDTQYF

clone_size: .
d_call: TRBD2
v_call: TRBV4-1
j_call: TRBJ2-2
cdr3_nt: TGCGCCAGCAGCCAAGAATATAGCGGGAGTAGTACCGGGGAGCTGTTTTTT
cdr3_aa: CASSQEYSGSSTGELFF